The 20 T cell receptor beta chains below come from one sample, sequenced in a study of beta chain features in type 1 diabetes (dated by TCRdb to between 2018 and 2020). The library came from the immunoSEQ multiplex PCR assay. The entire isolated RNA was reverse transcribed using the High Capacity cDNA Reverse Transcription Kit, and thus expressed TCRB transcripts were sequenced. This immuneACCESS table, as held by TCRdb, lists in-frame sequences with V and J called but not all clones. Of the missing ones, under half trace to an unresolved V gene in checked studies; the others have no known cause. Recorded for this sample are about 900,000 clones; under 20% of them occurred a single time. The top ten clones comprise roughly 0.025% of the sample. Sequences were obtained from naive CD4+ T cells from blood. The cell subset or site label corresponds to: true naive CD4+ T cells. Receptors originate from a woman younger than 35 in good health.

This clone was seen more than once but under ten times. The chain has TRBV9 and TRBJ1-2, with D unresolved. Trimming stripped 3 bases from V and 4 bases from J, with 13 bases between. CDR1 and CDR2 (germline): SGDLS, YYNGEE. This CDR3 has 14 residues. For the CDR3, the DNA is TGTGCCAGCAGCGGCAATTCGGCTTCCTATGGCTACACCTTC. Its translation: CASSGNSASYGYTF.

On this clone: The sample holds other DNA sequences that translate to the same CDR3. The chain combines TRBV28 with TRBJ2-7; 14 nucleotides match TRBD2. Trimming took 2 bases from V and 3 from J; bases not matched to a gene: 3. The CDR3 is 16 residues long. Germline V lookup: CDR1 MDHEN, CDR2 SYDVKM. The CDR3, as DNA: TGTGCCAGCAGTTTAGACGGGACTAGCGGGAGCTACGAGCAGTACTTC. Encoded protein: CASSLDGTSGSYEQYF.

The chain couples TRBV9 to TRBJ2-3; D perhaps matches TRBD2 (6 bases). Germline lookup yields CDR1 SGDLS and CDR2 YYNGEE. The CDR3 extends over 17 amino acids. Trimming stripped 4 bases from V and 3 bases from J, with 21 bases between. The CDR3 protein is CASSPRFGGIGTDTQYF. DNA for the CDR3: TGTGCCAGCAGCCCCCGCTTTGGCGGGATAGGAACAGATACGCAGTATTTT.

This clone was detected only a few times. The chain has TRBV7-9 and TRBJ2-5; 8 bases are shared with TRBD1. The junction had 4 bases not matched to a gene; V was cut back by 3 bases and J by 4 bases. Germline values: CDR1 SEHNR, CDR2 FQNEAQ (reference sequence). CDR3 length equals 14 residues. In DNA form, the CDR3 reads TGTGCCAGCAGCTTCTTGACAGGGGCAGAGACCCAGTACTTC. As protein: CASSFLTGAETQYF.

This clone has more than one count but fewer than ten. The chain combines TRBV28 with TRBJ2-7; 10 bases match TRBD2. After removal of 5 bases from V and 1 base from J, the junction contained 5 bases not matched to a gene. The germline CDR1 and CDR2 sequences are MDHEN and SYDVKM. The CDR3 contains 15 residues. CDR3 bases: TGTGCCAGCAGTCTAGCGGGAGCGTATTCCTACGAGCAGTACTTC. It translates to CASSLAGAYSYEQYF.

The J gene is TRBJ2-5, the V gene TRBV5-6; 8 nucleotides align to TRBD2. The CDR3 extends over 12 amino acids. The trim removed 3 bases at V and 6 bases at J, leaving 1 base unmatched. Germline CDR1 reads SGHDT; CDR2 reads YYEEEE. Here the CDR3 reads CASSSGGKTQYF. Here the CDR3 DNA reads TGTGCCAGCAGCTCGGGGGGGAAGACCCAGTACTTC.

The CDR3 spells CARTEQGETQYF. The CDR3 nucleotides read TGTGCCAGAACGGAACAGGGAGAGACCCAGTACTTC. The chain combines TRBV21-1 with TRBJ2-5; the table assigns TRBD1, which was not confirmed against the DNA. TRBV21-1 is annotated as a pseudogene. This CDR3 is built from 12 residues.

The chain combines TRBV25-1 with TRBJ2-1; 8 bases map to TRBD2. The ends lost 2 bases at V and 6 bases at J; junction bases unmatched: 9. The CDR3 has 16 residues. CDR1 and CDR2 (germline): MGHDK, SYGVNS. The CDR3 sequence is CASSEAGTRRSNEQFF. In nucleotides, the CDR3 is TGTGCCAGCAGTGAAGCCGGGACTAGGAGGAGCAATGAGCAGTTCTTC.

V usage is TRBV18 and J usage is TRBJ2-7; D is perhaps TRBD2 (6 bases). The CDR3 contains 17 residues. V gave up 0 bases and J gave up 2 bases, with 17 bases separating them. Germline CDR1 is KGHSH and CDR2 is LQKENI. CDR3 in DNA: TGTGCCAGCTCACCACCGAGTGTTACGGGAGTAACCTACGAGCAGTACTTC. Residues: CASSPPSVTGVTYEQYF.

Notes on this clone: Different DNA sequences within this sample yield the same CDR3. The chain has TRBV7-2 and TRBJ1-6; D ambiguous. The germline V and J ends were trimmed by 1 base and 7 bases, with 2 bases remaining between them. The CDR3 runs 12 residues. Per the germline V gene, CDR1 is SGHTA and CDR2 is FQGNSA. CDR3 sequence reads: CASSLVNSPLHF. The CDR3 DNA reads as TGTGCCAGCAGCTTAGTGAATTCACCCCTCCACTTT.

The V and J genes are TRBV6-6 and TRBJ2-4; maybe TRBD1 (6 bases). In germline, CDR1 is MNHNY, CDR2 SVGAGI (reference sequence). The CDR3 is 13 amino acids. The germline V and J ends were trimmed by 5 bases and 9 bases, with 14 bases remaining between them. The CDR3 loop is CASSRQAGGIQYF. CDR3 sequence (DNA): TGTGCCAGCAGTCGACAGGCTGGGGGCATTCAGTACTTC.

This clone was detected only a few times. The genes are TRBV10-3 and TRBJ2-3; 12 bases are a match to TRBD2. With 8 bases clipped from V and 8 bases from J, the junction kept 8 bases outside the gene matches. CDR1 and CDR2 from the germline V gene are ENHRY and SYGVKD. The CDR3 runs to 14 residues. CDR3 sequence reads: CAISKLAGGGTQYF. For the CDR3, the DNA is TGTGCCATCTCGAAACTAGCGGGAGGAGGTACGCAGTATTTT.

This clone was counted between two and nine times. CDR3 DNA sequence: TGCGCCAGCAGCCTCCGGAGTACGGGACCCTCCTACGAGCAGTACTTC. It codes for CASSLRSTGPSYEQYF. The V gene is TRBV4-3, the J gene TRBJ2-7; D is possibly TRBD1 or TRBD2 (5 bases each). Germline CDR1 is LGHNA and CDR2 is YSLEER. This CDR3 has 16 amino acids. The V end lost 4 bases, the J end lost 0 bases, and 16 bases lay between the germline ends.

This clone was found a few times. The gene calls are TRBV7-2 and TRBJ2-1, with D hard to call. With 1 base removed from V and 5 bases from J, the gap between germline ends came to 12 bases. The CDR3 spans 15 residues. Germline-derived CDR1 and CDR2 are SGHTA and FQGNSA. The CDR3 spells CASSLVRSSNNEQFF. The CDR3, as DNA: TGTGCCAGCAGCTTAGTCCGGAGTTCGAACAATGAGCAGTTCTTC. Full variable domain (rest looked up from reference TRBV7-2 and TRBJ2-1): GAGVSQSPSNKVTEKGKDVELRCDPISGHTALYWYRQSLGQGLEFLIYFQGNSAPDKSGLPSDRFSAERTGGSVSTLTIQRTQQEDSAVYLCASSLVRSSNNEQFFGPGTRLTVL.

The chain combines TRBV27 with TRBJ2-7, with TRBD2 identical over 11 bases. The CDR3 runs to 17 residues. Germline CDR1 MNHEY, CDR2 SMNVEV (reference sequence). V gave up 6 bases and J gave up 4 bases; unmatched junction bases: 14. Here the CDR3 reads CASRTSGKPHTGYEQYF. The CDR3 region has the DNA TGTGCCAGCAGGACTAGCGGGAAACCGCATACTGGGTACGAGCAGTACTTC.

The table lists this clone with a few counts. This chain uses TRBV15 with TRBJ2-3; TRBD2 aligns across 7 bases. V shed 0 bases and J 6 bases; nucleotides not matched to a gene: 12. The germline gives CDR1 LNHNV, CDR2 YYDKDF (reference sequence). CDR3 length: 17 amino acids. CDR3 amino acids: CATSRDPGAGPHDTQYF. As DNA, the CDR3 is TGTGCCACCAGCAGAGACCCTGGAGCGGGACCACACGATACGCAGTATTTT.

The J gene is TRBJ1-1, the V gene TRBV18, with D perhaps TRBD1 (5 bases). This CDR3 has 16 residues. CDR1 is KGHSH, CDR2 LQKENI, per germline. Between the trimmed V and J ends, which lost 4 bases and 0 bases, there was a span of 15 bases. The CDR3 loop reads CASSRTPQVMNTEAFF. The CDR3 region has the DNA TGTGCCAGCTCACGTACCCCACAGGTTATGAACACTGAAGCTTTCTTT.

This clone was detected a few times. The sample has other DNA sequences that encode this CDR3 too. In DNA, the CDR3 is TGCGCCAGCAGCTTCCGGGAGAACACTGAAGCTTTCTTT. Translating gives CASSFRENTEAFF. This sequence joins TRBV5-1 and TRBJ1-1; no reliable D call. V lost 2 bases and J 1 base, leaving 6 bases between the germline ends. This CDR3 spans 13 amino acids. The germline V gene encodes CDR1 SGHRS and CDR2 YFSETQ.

The rearrangement uses TRBV5-4 and TRBJ2-3; 10 bases agree with TRBD2. CDR1 and CDR2 (germline): SGHNT, YYREEE (reference sequence). Trimming took 4 bases from V and 5 from J; bases not matched to a gene: 4. CDR3 length: 14 amino acids. The CDR3 DNA follows: TGTGCCAGCAGCCTAGCGGGAGACAGAGATACGCAGTATTTT. This gives the protein CASSLAGDRDTQYF.

The rearrangement links TRBV6-5 to TRBJ1-2; possible D gene TRBD1, 6 bases. The CDR3 is 13 residues long. Germline V gives CDR1 MNHEY, CDR2 SVGAGI. The V end lost 6 bases, the J end lost 2 bases, and 10 bases lay between the germline ends. This CDR3 is CASRIGGNYGYTF. The DNA of the CDR3 is TGTGCCAGCAGGATAGGGGGGAACTATGGCTACACCTTC.